These 24 T cell receptor beta chains came from one sample sequenced in a study of T cell responses to AZD1222 COVID-19 vaccine. This table comes from immunoSEQ multiplex PCR, and its TCRdb copy is limited to in-frame clones, with some not included. The table lists about 160,000 clones, about 90% of them singletons. Source: peripheral blood, taken 28 days after the second AZD1222 dose. The receptor set was obtained from an adult who received the AZD1222 COVID-19 vaccine.

The chain combines TRBV18 with TRBJ1-4, with TRBD1 matching 7 bases. This CDR3 has 17 amino acids. The germline V gene encodes CDR1 KGHSH and CDR2 LQKENI. The V and J ends lost 6 bases and 2 bases, in that order; junction bases with no gene match: 12. The CDR3 loop is CASSERQGTATNEKLFF. CDR3 bases: TGTGCCAGCTCGGAACGACAGGGAACCGCCACTAATGAAAAACTGTTTTTT.

This clone was detected once. The V and J genes are TRBV5-8 and TRBJ2-2; D ambiguous. V was clipped by 7 bases and J by 3 bases, with 13 bases between them. The CDR3 contains 14 residues. Germline CDR1 reads SGHTS; CDR2 reads YDEGEE. CDR3 coding DNA: TGTGCCAGCCCCCCCCGGGTCGACACCGGGGAGCTGTTTTTT. Amino acids: CASPPRVDTGELFF.

CDR3 sequence: CASSLVFGEHTDTQYF. The CDR3 DNA is TGCGCCAGCAGCTTGGTTTTCGGGGAACACACAGATACGCAGTATTTT. This chain uses TRBV5-1 with TRBJ2-3; perhaps TRBD2 as D (5 bases). This CDR3 is 16 amino acids long. Germline V gene lookup returns CDR1 SGHRS and CDR2 YFSETQ. Trimming pared 0 bases from V and 2 bases from J, leaving 13 bases between.

The rearrangement joins TRBV5-1 to TRBJ2-3; D is ambiguous. This CDR3 is 16 amino acids long. Germline loops: CDR1 SGHRS, CDR2 YFSETQ. V was trimmed by 4 bases and J by 1 base, leaving 16 bases between them. The CDR3 DNA reads TGCGCCAGCAGCCCAAGCAGAGGCCTGGGCACAGATACGCAGTATTTT. Its translation is CASSPSRGLGTDTQYF.

The chain is built from TRBV4-2 and TRBJ1-1; D not certain. The CDR3 is 14 residues long. The germline gives CDR1 LGHNA, CDR2 YNFKEQ. Trimming stripped 7 bases from V and 1 base from J, with 13 bases between. CDR3 DNA sequence: TGTGCCAGCAAAGCCATACTATCGAACACTGAAGCTTTCTTT. Amino acids: CASKAILSNTEAFF.

This chain connects TRBV30 to TRBJ2-4; the match to TRBD2 covers 9 bases. V lost 0 bases to trimming and J lost 6 bases; unmatched junction nucleotides: 6. There are 15 residues in the CDR3. Germline values: CDR1 GTSNPN, CDR2 SVGIG (reference sequence). CDR3: CAWSVGGGASNIQYF. The CDR3 DNA sequence: TGTGCCTGGAGTGTAGGCGGGGGGGCTTCAAACATTCAGTACTTC.

In DNA, the CDR3 is TGTGCCAGCAGTTTCTGGGACGGAAAACTGTTTTTT. The encoded protein is CASSFWDGKLFF. The V call is TRBV27, the J call TRBJ1-4; D perhaps matches TRBD1 (5 bases). The V gene's germline CDR1 is MNHEY and CDR2 SMNVEV (reference sequence). CDR3 length equals 12 residues. The V and J ends lost 3 bases and 10 bases respectively, with 9 bases between them.

The V gene is TRBV7-2, the J gene TRBJ2-1; D is unresolved. The germline CDR1 and CDR2 sequences are SGHTA and FQGNSA. Trimming shortened V by 1 base and J by 12 bases, and 16 bases separated the two germline ends. The CDR3 has 14 residues. The CDR3 DNA reads TGTGCCAGCAGCTTAGGCCCCGGTCGGAATAGGCAGTTCTTC. As protein: CASSLGPGRNRQFF. Full variable domain (missing parts from reference TRBV7-2 and TRBJ2-1): GAGVSQSPSNKVTEKGKDVELRCDPISGHTALYWYRQSLGQGLEFLIYFQGNSAPDKSGLPSDRFSAERTGGSVSTLTIQRTQQEDSAVYLCASSLGPGRNRQFFGPGTRLTVL.

J is TRBJ2-3 and V is TRBV7-2, with TRBD2 matching 8 bases. This CDR3 comprises 17 residues. Trimming took 1 base from V and 7 from J; bases not matched to a gene: 13. Germline CDR1 reads SGHTA; CDR2 reads FQGNSA. CDR3 nucleotide sequence: TGTGCCAGCAGCTTAGAGAGCGGGGGCAGGGGACTAAATACGCAGTATTTT. Translation: CASSLESGGRGLNTQYF.

The rearrangement links TRBV9 to TRBJ2-1; either TRBD1 or TRBD2 may fit D (5 bases each). The CDR3 runs 15 residues. Germline V gene data show CDR1 as SGDLS and CDR2 as YYNGEE. The germline V and J ends were trimmed by 3 bases and 9 bases, with 19 bases remaining between them. For the CDR3, the DNA is TGTGCCAGCAGCGGAGTCCTGGGGACCTTAGCTGAGCAGTTCTTC. Translation: CASSGVLGTLAEQFF. Using reference TRBV9 and TRBJ2-1 for the parts outside the CDR3, the full variable domain is DSGVTQTPKHLITATGQRVTLRCSPRSGDLSVYWYQQSLDQGLQFLIQYYNGEERAKGNILERFSAQQFPDLHSELNLSSLELGDSALYFCASSGVLGTLAEQFFGPGTRLTVL.

This clone has just one count. This chain joins TRBV18 and TRBJ2-6; a possible D gene is TRBD2 (5 bases). The V end lost 8 bases, the J end lost 3 bases, and 14 bases lay between the germline ends. The germline V gene has CDR1 KGHSH and CDR2 LQKENI. CDR3 size: 15 residues. The CDR3 here is CASPVAGFGANVLTF. The CDR3 DNA reads as TGTGCCAGCCCCGTCGCGGGCTTTGGGGCCAACGTCCTGACTTTC.

The chain carries TRBV29-1 and TRBJ1-2, with a weak D call TRBD1 (5 bases). CDR3 size: 13 residues. Germline CDR1 reads SQVTM; CDR2 reads ANQGSEA. The ends were cut back, 7 bases at V and 4 bases at J, with 16 bases in the middle. As DNA, the CDR3 is TGCAGCGCAGGGTCCGGGACGGTCTATGGCTACACCTTC. It yields the protein CSAGSGTVYGYTF.

The J gene is TRBJ2-7, the V gene TRBV5-1, with D tentatively TRBD2 (6 bases). Germline assignment: CDR1 SGHRS and CDR2 YFSETQ. V lost 0 bases and J lost 7, with 8 bases in between. CDR3 length: 12 amino acids. The CDR3 DNA sequence: TGCGCCAGCAGCTTGGAAGGAGGGGAGCAGTACTTC. Translation: CASSLEGGEQYF.

CDR3 sequence reads: CASSGKWDQPQHF. The CDR3, as DNA: TGTGCCAGTAGCGGGAAGTGGGATCAGCCCCAGCATTTT. The chain recombines TRBV19 with TRBJ1-5; D unresolved. This CDR3 is 13 amino acids long. Germline values: CDR1 LNHDA, CDR2 SQIVND (reference sequence). Trimming stripped 6 bases from V and 5 bases from J, with 11 bases between.

The chain is built from TRBV5-1 and TRBJ2-3; D not certain. CDR3 size: 17 residues. Germline V gene data show CDR1 as SGHRS and CDR2 as YFSETQ. Between the trimmed V and J ends, which lost 0 bases and 5 bases, there was a span of 19 bases. CDR3 protein: CASSLGASDAVRDTQYF. CDR3 DNA: TGCGCCAGCAGCTTGGGAGCCTCGGATGCGGTCAGAGATACGCAGTATTTT.

This clone came up once. The chain joins TRBV12-5 to TRBJ2-2; 10 positions agree with TRBD1. Losses at the gene ends were 6 bases for V and 5 bases for J; bases not matched to a gene: 6. The CDR3 is 15 amino acids. In germline, CDR1 is LGHNT, CDR2 FRNRAP. The CDR3 DNA follows: TGTGCTAGTGGCGACGACAGGGGGCATACCGGGGAGCTGTTTTTT. This encodes CASGDDRGHTGELFF.

The chain uses TRBV4-3 and TRBJ2-7, with 8 bases identical to TRBD1. Germline V gene sequence: CDR1 LGHNA, CDR2 YSLEER. V gave up 2 bases and J gave up 4 bases; unmatched junction bases: 10. CDR3 length: 16 residues. Here the CDR3 reads CASSQKDRVGKYEQYF. Here the CDR3 DNA reads TGCGCCAGCAGCCAAAAGGACAGGGTGGGTAAATACGAGCAGTACTTC.

The genes are TRBV7-5 and TRBJ1-3; the table's TRBD1 call for D was not verified on the DNA. TRBV7-5 is recorded as a pseudogene. CDR3 length: 16 amino acids. The CDR3, as DNA: TGTGCCAGAAGCTTGCAGGACAGGGGGTCTGGAAACACCATATATTTT. This encodes CARSLQDRGSGNTIYF.

The chain couples TRBV11-2 to TRBJ1-1; a weak D match, TRBD1 (5 bases). This CDR3 has 13 amino acids. Germline lookup yields CDR1 SGHAT and CDR2 FQNNGV. The V gene lost 1 base and the J gene lost 11 bases, with 14 bases spanning the gap. For the CDR3, the DNA is TGTGCCAGCAGCTTAGGTATTCAGGGAAGGGCTTTCTTT. This translates into CASSLGIQGRAFF.

The gene calls are TRBV5-4 and TRBJ2-3; D call uncertain. Looked up from germline, CDR1 is SGHNT and CDR2 is YYREEE (reference sequence). Trimming removed 1 base at V and 0 bases at J, with 12 bases between. This CDR3 is built from 16 residues. This CDR3 is CASSLLTSISTDTQYF. The CDR3 coding sequence is TGTGCCAGCAGCTTGTTGACATCCATCAGCACAGATACGCAGTATTTT.

V is TRBV19 and J is TRBJ2-3; D gene ambiguous. The length of the CDR3 is 13 residues. Trimming took 3 bases from V and 2 from J, leaving 6 bases between them. Germline loops: CDR1 LNHDA, CDR2 SQIVND (reference sequence). Here the CDR3 reads CASSMGYTDTQYF. The CDR3 bases are TGTGCCAGTAGTATGGGTTACACAGATACGCAGTATTTT. Together with reference TRBV19 and TRBJ2-3, the CDR3 gives the full variable domain: DGGITQSPKYLFRKEGQNVTLSCEQNLNHDAMYWYRQDPGQGLRLIYYSQIVNDFQKGDIAEGYSVSREKKESFPLTVTSAQKNPTAFYLCASSMGYTDTQYFGPGTRLTVL.

This chain joins TRBV25-1 and TRBJ2-5; D gene unclear. The CDR3 sequence is 13 residues long. In germline, CDR1 is MGHDK, CDR2 SYGVNS. Trimming stripped 0 bases from V and 5 bases from J, with 7 bases between. The CDR3 DNA follows: TGTGCCAGCAGTGAATATGGCCGCGAGACCCAGTACTTC. Translating it yields CASSEYGRETQYF.

The chain recombines TRBV4-1 with TRBJ2-2, with D possibly being TRBD2 (6 bases). Germline V gene data show CDR1 as MGHRA and CDR2 as YSYEKL. V shed 3 bases and J shed 6 bases, with 17 bases lying between them. This CDR3 spans 16 amino acids. In DNA, the CDR3 is TGCGCCAGCAGCCAGCTTGCGGGACCTCCGGCCGGGGAGCTGTTTTTT. Amino acid sequence: CASSQLAGPPAGELFF.

V and J are TRBV10-3 and TRBJ2-2, with TRBD1 as a possible D gene (6 bases). Between the trimmed V and J ends, which lost 4 bases and 5 bases, there was a span of 23 bases. The germline gives CDR1 ENHRY, CDR2 SYGVKD. The CDR3 loop spans 18 amino acids. The CDR3 loop is CAISAGWGRPRGTGELFF. The CDR3 DNA is TGTGCCATCAGTGCGGGCTGGGGGCGCCCCCGGGGAACCGGGGAGCTGTTTTTT.